This T cell receptor beta chain was captured in a study of shared clonotypes between healthy human individuals. Deep-level settings were used for running the assay. Sorted-subset replicate PCRs used around 200 ng of genomic DNA. This amount corresponded to approximately 30,000 T cell genomes. Generated by immunoSEQ multiplex PCR, the TCRdb table keeps only in-frame clones and is missing some. The sample includes approximately 590,000 clones, around 95% of them seen just once. CD45RO-negative, CCR7-selected cells formed the naive CD8 fraction, which excluded terminally differentiated effector memory CD45RA+ cells. This CDR3 has 12 residues. The germline V gene encodes CDR1 SNHLY and CDR2 FYNNEI. Losses at the gene ends were 10 bases for V and 5 bases for J; bases not matched to a gene: 2.

The V and J genes are TRBV2 and TRBJ2-3; TRBD1 matches at 11 bases. Sequences were obtained from naive CD8+ T cells sorted from blood. The receptor was isolated from a young woman in good health. For the CDR3, the DNA is TGTGCCACGGGACAGGGGGAAGATACGCAGTATTTT. Translated, it gives CATGQGEDTQYF.